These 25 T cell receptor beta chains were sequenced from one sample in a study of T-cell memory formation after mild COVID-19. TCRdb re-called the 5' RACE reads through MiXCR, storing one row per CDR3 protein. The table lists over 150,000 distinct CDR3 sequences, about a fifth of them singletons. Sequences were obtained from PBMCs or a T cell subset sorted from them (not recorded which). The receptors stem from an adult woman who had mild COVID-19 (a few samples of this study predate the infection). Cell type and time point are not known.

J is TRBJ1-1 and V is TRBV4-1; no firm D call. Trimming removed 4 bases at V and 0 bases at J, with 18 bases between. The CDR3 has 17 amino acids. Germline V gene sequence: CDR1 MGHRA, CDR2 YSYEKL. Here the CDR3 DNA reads TGCGCCAGCAGCCCCTACGCATATCAGGCAATGAACACTGAAGCTTTCTTT. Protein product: CASSPYAYQAMNTEAFF.

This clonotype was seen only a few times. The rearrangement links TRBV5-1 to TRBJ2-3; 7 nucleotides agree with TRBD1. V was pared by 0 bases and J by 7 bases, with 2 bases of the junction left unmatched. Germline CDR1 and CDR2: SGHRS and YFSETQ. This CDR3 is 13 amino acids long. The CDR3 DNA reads TGCGCCAGCAGCTTGGAGACAGGGAATACGCAGTATTTT. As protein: CASSLETGNTQYF.

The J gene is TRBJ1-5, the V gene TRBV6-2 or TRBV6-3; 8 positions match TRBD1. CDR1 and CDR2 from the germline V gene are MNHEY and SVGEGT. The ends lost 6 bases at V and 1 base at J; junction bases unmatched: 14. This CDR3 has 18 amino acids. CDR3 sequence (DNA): TGTGCCAGCAGATCACAGGGGGAGTTTGGTACGAGCAATCAGCCCCAGCATTTT. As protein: CASRSQGEFGTSNQPQHF.

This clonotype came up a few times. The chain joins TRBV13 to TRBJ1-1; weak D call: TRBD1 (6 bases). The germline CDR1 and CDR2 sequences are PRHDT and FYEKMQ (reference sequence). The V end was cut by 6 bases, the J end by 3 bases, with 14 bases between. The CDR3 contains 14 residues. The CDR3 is CASRRMTGYTEAFF. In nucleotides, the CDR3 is TGTGCCAGCAGACGAATGACAGGCTACACTGAAGCTTTCTTT.

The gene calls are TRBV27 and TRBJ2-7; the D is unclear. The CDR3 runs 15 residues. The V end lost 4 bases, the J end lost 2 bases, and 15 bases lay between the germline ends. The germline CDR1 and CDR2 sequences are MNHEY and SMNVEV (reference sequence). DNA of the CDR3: TGTGCCAGCAGTTCATCCTCGGACGGTGCCTACGAGCAGTACTTC. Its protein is CASSSSSDGAYEQYF.

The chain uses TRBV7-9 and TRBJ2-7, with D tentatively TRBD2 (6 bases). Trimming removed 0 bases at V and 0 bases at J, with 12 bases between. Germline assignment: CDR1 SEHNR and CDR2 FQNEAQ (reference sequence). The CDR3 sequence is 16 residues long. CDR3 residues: CASSLARGYSSYEQYF. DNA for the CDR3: TGTGCCAGCAGCTTAGCGCGGGGCTATAGCTCCTACGAGCAGTACTTC. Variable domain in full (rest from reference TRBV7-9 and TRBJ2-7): DTGVSQNPRHKITKRGQNVTFRCDPISEHNRLYWYRQTLGQGPEFLTYFQNEAQLEKSRLLSDRFSAERPKGSFSTLEIQRTEQGDSAMYLCASSLARGYSSYEQYFGPGTRLTVT.

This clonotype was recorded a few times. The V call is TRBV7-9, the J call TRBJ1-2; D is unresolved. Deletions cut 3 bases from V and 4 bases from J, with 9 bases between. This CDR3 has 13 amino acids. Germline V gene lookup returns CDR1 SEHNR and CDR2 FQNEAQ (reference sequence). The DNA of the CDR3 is TGTGCCAGCAGCTTTGCAGATGGCTATGGCTACACCTTC. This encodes CASSFADGYGYTF.

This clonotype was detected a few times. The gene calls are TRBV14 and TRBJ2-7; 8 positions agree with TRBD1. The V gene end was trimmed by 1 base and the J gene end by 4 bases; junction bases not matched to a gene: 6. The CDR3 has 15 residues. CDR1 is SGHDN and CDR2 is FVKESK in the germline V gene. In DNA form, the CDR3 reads TGTGCCAGCAGCCAAGGCAGGGGGCTCTCGTACGAGCAGTACTTC. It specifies CASSQGRGLSYEQYF.

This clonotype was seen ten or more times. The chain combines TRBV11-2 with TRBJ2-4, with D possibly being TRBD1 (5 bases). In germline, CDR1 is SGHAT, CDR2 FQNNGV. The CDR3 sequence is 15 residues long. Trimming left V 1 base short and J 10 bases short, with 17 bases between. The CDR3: CASSLVQGPPDIQYF. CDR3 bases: TGTGCCAGCAGCTTAGTCCAGGGCCCTCCAGATATTCAGTACTTC.

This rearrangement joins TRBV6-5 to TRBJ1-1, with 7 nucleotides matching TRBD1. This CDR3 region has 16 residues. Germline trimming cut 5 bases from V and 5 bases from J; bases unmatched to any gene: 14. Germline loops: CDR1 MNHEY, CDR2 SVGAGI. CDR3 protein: CASSPTEQGLGTEAFF. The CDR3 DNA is TGTGCCAGCAGTCCTACCGAACAGGGGCTGGGGACTGAAGCTTTCTTT.

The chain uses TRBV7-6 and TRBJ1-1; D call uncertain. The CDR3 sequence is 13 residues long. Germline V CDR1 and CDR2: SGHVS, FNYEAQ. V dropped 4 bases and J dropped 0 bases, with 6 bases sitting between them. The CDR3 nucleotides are TGTGCCAGCAGCTCCGCTATGAACACTGAAGCTTTCTTT. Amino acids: CASSSAMNTEAFF.

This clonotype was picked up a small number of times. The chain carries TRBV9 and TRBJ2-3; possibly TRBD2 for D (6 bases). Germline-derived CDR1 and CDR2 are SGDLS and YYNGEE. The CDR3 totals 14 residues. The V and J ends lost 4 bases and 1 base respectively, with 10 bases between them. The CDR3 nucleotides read TGTGCCAGCAGCCTCTGGGGGGGCACAGATACGCAGTATTTT. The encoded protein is CASSLWGGTDTQYF.

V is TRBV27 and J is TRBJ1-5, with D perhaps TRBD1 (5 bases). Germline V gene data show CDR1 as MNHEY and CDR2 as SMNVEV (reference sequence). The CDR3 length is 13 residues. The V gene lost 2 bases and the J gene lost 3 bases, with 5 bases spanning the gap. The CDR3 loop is CASSLGTNQPQHF. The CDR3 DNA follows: TGTGCCAGCAGTTTAGGGACCAATCAGCCCCAGCATTTT.

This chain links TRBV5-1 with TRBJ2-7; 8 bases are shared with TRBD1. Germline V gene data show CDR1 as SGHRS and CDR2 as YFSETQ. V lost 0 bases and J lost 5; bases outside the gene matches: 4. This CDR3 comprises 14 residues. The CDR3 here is CASSLGSGGHEQYF. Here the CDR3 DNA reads TGCGCCAGCAGCTTGGGTTCAGGGGGCCACGAGCAGTACTTC.

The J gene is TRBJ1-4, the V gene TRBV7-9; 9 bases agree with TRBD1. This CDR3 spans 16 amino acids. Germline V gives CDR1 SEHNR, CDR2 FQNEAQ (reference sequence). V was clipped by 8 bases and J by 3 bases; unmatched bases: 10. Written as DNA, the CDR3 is TGTGCCAGCCGAGAACACAGGGGGCAAGCTAATGAAAAACTGTTTTTT. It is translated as CASREHRGQANEKLFF.

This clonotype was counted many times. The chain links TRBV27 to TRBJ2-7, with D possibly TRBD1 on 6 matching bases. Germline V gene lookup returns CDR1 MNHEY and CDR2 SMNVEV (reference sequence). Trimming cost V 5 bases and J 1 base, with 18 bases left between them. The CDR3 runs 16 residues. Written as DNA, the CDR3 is TGTGCCAGCAGTCGCGTGCCCCGGGACACTTCCTACGAGCAGTACTTC. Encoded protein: CASSRVPRDTSYEQYF.

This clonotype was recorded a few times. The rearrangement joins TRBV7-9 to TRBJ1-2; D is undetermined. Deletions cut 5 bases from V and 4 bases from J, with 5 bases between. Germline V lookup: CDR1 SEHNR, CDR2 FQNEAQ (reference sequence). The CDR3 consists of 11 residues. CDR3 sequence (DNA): TGTGCCAGCAGCACCCCCTATGGCTACACCTTC. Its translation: CASSTPYGYTF.

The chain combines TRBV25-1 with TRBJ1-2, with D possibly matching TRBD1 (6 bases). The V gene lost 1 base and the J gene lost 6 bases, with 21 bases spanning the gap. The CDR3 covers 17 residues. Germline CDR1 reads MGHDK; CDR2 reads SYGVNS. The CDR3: CASSEFNSGTNTDGYTF. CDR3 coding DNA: TGTGCCAGCAGTGAATTCAACTCCGGGACAAATACGGATGGCTACACCTTC.

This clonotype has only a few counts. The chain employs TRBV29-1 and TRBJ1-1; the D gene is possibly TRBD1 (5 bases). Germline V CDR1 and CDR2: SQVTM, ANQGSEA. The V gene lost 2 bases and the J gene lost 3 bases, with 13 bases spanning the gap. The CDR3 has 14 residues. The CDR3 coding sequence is TGCAGCGTTGAAAGGCGGGGACGGGACACTGAAGCTTTCTTT. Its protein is CSVERRGRDTEAFF.

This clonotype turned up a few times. The CDR3 region has the DNA TGCAGCGTTGAAGGTCAAGCTGGAAACACCATATATTTT. Its protein product is CSVEGQAGNTIYF. The chain employs TRBV29-1 and TRBJ1-3; D remains ambiguous. Germline V gives CDR1 SQVTM, CDR2 ANQGSEA. The V and J ends lost 1 base and 2 bases respectively, with 6 bases between them. This CDR3 has 13 residues. Full variable domain (outside the CDR3, taken from reference TRBV29-1 and TRBJ1-3): SAVISQKPSRDICQRGTSLTIQCQVDSQVTMMFWYRQQPGQSLTLIATANQGSEATYESGFVIDKFPISRPNLTFSTLTVSNMSPEDSSIYLCSVEGQAGNTIYFGEGSWLTVV.

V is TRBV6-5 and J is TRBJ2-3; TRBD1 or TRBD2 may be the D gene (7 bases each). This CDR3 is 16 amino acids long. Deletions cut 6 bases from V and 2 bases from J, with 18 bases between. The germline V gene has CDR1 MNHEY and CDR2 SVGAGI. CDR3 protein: CASRVFRGGPTDTQYF. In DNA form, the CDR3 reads TGTGCCAGCAGGGTCTTCAGGGGGGGGCCCACAGATACGCAGTATTTT.

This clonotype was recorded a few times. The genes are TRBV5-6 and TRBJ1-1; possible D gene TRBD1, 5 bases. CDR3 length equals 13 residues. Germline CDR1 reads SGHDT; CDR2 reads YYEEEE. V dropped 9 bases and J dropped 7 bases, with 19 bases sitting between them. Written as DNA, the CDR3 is TGTGCCACCCTGGCCAAGGGACGGAGTGAAGCTTTCTTT. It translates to CATLAKGRSEAFF.

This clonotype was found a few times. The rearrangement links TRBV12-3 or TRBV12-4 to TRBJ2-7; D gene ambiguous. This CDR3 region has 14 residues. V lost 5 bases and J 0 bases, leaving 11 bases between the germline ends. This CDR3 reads CASSPKESSYEQYF. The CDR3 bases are TGTGCCAGCAGTCCCAAGGAGAGCTCCTACGAGCAGTACTTC.

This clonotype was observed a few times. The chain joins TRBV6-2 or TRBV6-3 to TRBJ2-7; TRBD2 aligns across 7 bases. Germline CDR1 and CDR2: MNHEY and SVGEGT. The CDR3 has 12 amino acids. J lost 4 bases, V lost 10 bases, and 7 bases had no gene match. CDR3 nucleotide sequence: TGTGCCACTGCCAGCGGGGCATACGAGCAGTACTTC. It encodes CATASGAYEQYF.

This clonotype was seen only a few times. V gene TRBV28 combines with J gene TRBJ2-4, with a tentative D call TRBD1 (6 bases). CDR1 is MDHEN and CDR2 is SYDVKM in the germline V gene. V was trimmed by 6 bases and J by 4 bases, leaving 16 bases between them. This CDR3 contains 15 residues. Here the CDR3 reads CASSPLDRNKNIQYF. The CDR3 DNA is TGTGCCAGCAGCCCCCTCGACAGGAATAAAAACATTCAGTACTTC.